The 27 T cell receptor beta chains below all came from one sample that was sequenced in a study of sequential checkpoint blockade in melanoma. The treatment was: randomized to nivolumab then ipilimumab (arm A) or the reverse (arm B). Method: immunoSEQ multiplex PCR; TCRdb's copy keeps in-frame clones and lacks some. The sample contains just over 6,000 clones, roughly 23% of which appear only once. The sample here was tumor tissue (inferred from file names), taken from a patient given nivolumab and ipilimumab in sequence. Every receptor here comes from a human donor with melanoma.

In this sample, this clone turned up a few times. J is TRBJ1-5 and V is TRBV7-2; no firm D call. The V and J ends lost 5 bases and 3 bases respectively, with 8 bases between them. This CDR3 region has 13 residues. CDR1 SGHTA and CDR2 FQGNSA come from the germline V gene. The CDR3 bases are TGTGCCAGCAGCCCAGCGGCCAATCAGCCCCAGCATTTT. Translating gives CASSPAANQPQHF.

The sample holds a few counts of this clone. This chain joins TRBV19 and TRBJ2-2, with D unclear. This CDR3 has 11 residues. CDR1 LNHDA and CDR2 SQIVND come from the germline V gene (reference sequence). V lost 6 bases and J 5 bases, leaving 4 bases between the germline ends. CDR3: CASRVTGELFF. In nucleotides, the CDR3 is TGTGCCAGTAGGGTAACCGGGGAGCTGTTTTTT.

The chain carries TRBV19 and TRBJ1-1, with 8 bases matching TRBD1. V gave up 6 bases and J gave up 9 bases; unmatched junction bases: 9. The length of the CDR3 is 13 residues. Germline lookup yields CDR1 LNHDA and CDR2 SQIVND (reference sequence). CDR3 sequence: CASRPGTGGKAFF. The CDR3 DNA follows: TGTGCCAGTAGACCCGGAACAGGGGGAAAAGCTTTCTTT.

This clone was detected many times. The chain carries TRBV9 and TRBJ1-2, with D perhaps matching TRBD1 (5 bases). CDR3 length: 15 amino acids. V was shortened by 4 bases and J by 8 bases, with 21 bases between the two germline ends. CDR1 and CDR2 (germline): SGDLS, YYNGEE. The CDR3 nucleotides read TGTGCCAGCAGCTTAGGAGCCCTCAGGGATCACGGCTACACCTTC. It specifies CASSLGALRDHGYTF.

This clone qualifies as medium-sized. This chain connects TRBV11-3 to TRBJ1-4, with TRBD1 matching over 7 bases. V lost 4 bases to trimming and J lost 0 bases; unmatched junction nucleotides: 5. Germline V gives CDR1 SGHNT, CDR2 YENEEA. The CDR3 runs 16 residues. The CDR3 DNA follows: TGTGCCAGCAGCTCGCAACAGGGGACAACTAATGAAAAACTGTTTTTT. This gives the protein CASSSQQGTTNEKLFF.

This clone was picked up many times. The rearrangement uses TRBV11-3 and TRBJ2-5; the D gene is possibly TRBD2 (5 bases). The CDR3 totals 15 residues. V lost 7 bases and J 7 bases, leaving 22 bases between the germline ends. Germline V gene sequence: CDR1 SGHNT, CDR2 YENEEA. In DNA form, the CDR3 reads TGTGCCAGCACCACCCCATTCGGACTGGCGGCGACCCAGTACTTC. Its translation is CASTTPFGLAATQYF.

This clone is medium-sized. CDR3 protein: CSVVWQAGAEAFF. The CDR3 region has the DNA TGCAGCGTTGTATGGCAGGCGGGCGCTGAAGCTTTCTTT. The chain joins TRBV29-1 to TRBJ1-1; D gene unclear. Germline CDR1 SQVTM, CDR2 ANQGSEA. V dropped 4 bases and J dropped 6 bases, with 15 bases sitting between them. The CDR3 is made up of 13 amino acids. Filled out from reference TRBV29-1 and TRBJ1-1, the complete variable domain reads SAVISQKPSRDICQRGTSLTIQCQVDSQVTMMFWYRQQPGQSLTLIATANQGSEATYESGFVIDKFPISRPNLTFSTLTVSNMSPEDSSIYLCSVVWQAGAEAFFGQGTRLTVV.

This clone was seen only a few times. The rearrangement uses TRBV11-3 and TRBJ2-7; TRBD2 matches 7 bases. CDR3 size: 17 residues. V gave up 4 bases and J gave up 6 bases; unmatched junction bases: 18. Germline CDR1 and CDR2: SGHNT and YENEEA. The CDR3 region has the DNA TGTGCCAGCAGCTCGGCCCCCGGGACTAACAATAACATCGAGCAGTACTTC. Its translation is CASSSAPGTNNNIEQYF.

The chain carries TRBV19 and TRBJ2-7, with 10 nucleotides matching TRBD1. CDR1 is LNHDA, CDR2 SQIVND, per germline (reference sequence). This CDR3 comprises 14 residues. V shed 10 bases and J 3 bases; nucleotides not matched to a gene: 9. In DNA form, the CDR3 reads TGTGCCACTTCGGAATGGGACAGGGGCTACGAGCAGTACTTC. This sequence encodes CATSEWDRGYEQYF.

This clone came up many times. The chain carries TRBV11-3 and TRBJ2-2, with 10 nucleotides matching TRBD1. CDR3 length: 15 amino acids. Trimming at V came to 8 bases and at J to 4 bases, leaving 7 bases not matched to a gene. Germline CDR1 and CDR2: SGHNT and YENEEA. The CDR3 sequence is CASSATGGLTGELFF. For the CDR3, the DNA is TGTGCCAGCTCGGCGACAGGGGGCCTCACCGGGGAGCTGTTTTTT.

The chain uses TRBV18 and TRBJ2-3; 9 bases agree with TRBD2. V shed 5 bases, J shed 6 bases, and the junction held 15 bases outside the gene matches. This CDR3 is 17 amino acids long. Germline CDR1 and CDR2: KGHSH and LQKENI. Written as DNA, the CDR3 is TGTGCCAGCTCAAACATTGCCGGGACTAGCTTGTCCGATACGCAGTATTTT. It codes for CASSNIAGTSLSDTQYF.

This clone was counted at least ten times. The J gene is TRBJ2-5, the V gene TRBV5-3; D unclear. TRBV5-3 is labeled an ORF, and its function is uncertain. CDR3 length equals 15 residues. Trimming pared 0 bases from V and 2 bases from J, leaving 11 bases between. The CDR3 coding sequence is TGTGCCAGAAGCTTGGGACCCGGGTTGCAAGAGACCCAGTACTTC. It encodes CARSLGPGLQETQYF.

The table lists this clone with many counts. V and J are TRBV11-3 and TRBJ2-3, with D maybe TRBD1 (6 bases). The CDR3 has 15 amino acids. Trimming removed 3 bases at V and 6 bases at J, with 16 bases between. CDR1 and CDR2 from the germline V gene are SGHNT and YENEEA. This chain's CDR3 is CASSLYKGVSDTQYF. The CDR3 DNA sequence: TGTGCCAGCAGCTTGTATAAGGGGGTCTCGGATACGCAGTATTTT.

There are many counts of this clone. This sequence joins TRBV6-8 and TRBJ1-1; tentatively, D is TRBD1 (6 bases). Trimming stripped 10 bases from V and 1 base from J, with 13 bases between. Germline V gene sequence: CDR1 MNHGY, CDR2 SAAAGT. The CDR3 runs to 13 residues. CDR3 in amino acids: CAIMRGANTEAFF. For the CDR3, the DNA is TGTGCCATCATGCGGGGGGCGAACACTGAAGCTTTCTTT.

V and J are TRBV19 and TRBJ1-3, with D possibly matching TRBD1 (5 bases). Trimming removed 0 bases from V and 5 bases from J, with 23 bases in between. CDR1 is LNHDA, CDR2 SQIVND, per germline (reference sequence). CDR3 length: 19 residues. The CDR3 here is CASSIDPWGGVSGRNTIYF. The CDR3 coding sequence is TGTGCCAGTAGTATAGATCCCTGGGGGGGTGTATCAGGAAGAAACACCATATATTTT. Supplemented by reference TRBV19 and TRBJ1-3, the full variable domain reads DGGITQSPKYLFRKEGQNVTLSCEQNLNHDAMYWYRQDPGQGLRLIYYSQIVNDFQKGDIAEGYSVSREKKESFPLTVTSAQKNPTAFYLCASSIDPWGGVSGRNTIYFGEGSWLTVV.

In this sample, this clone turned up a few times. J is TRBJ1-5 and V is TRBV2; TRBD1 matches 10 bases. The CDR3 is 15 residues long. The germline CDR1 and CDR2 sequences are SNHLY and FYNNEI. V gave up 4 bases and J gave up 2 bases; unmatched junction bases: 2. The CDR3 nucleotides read TGTGCCAGCAGTGGGGACAGGGGTGGCAATCAGCCCCAGCATTTT. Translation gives CASSGDRGGNQPQHF. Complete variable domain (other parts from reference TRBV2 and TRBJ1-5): EPEVTQTPSHQVTQMGQEVILRCVPISNHLYFYWYRQILGQKVEFLVSFYNNEISEKSEIFDDQFSVERPDGSNFTLKIRSTKLEDSAMYFCASSGDRGGNQPQHFGDGTRLSIL.

Here the CDR3 DNA reads TGTGCCATCAGTGAGTCCGGGACAGGGGCCCACGAGCAGTACTTC. It is translated as CAISESGTGAHEQYF. The chain employs TRBV10-3 and TRBJ2-7; 10 nucleotides line up with TRBD1. This CDR3 spans 15 amino acids. Unmatched junction bases numbered 4, after V lost 0 bases and J lost 5 bases. Germline V lookup: CDR1 ENHRY, CDR2 SYGVKD.

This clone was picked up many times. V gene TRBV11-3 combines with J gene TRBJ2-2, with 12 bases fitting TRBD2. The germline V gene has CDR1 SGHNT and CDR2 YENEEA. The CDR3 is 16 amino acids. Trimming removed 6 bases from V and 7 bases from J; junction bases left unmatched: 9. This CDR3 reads CASRPRLAGEVGELFF. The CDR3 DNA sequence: TGTGCCAGCAGACCAAGACTAGCGGGAGAGGTCGGGGAGCTGTTTTTT. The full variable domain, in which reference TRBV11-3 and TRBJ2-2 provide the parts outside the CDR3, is EAGVVQSPRYKIIEKKQPVAFWCNPISGHNTLYWYLQNLGQGPELLIRYENEEAVDDSQLPKDRFSAERLKGVDSTLKIQPAELGDSAVYLCASRPRLAGEVGELFFGEGSRLTVL.

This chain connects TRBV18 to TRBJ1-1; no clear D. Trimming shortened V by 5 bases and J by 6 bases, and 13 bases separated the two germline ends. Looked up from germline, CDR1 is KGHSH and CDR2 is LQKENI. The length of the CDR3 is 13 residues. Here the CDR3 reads CASSTAGFAEAFF. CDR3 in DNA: TGTGCCAGCTCAACGGCAGGTTTCGCTGAAGCTTTCTTT. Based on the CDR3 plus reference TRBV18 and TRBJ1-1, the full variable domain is NAGVMQNPRHLVRRRGQEARLRCSPMKGHSHVYWYRQLPEEGLKFMVYLQKENIIDESGMPKERFSAEFPKEGPSILRIQQVVRGDSAAYFCASSTAGFAEAFFGQGTRLTVV.

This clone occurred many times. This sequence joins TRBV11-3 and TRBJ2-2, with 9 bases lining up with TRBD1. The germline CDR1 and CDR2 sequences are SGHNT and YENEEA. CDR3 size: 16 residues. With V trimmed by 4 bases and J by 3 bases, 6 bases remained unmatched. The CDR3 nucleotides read TGTGCCAGCAGCTCCGGGACAGGGTTTTACACCGGGGAGCTGTTTTTT. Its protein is CASSSGTGFYTGELFF. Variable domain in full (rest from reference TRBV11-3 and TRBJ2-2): EAGVVQSPRYKIIEKKQPVAFWCNPISGHNTLYWYLQNLGQGPELLIRYENEEAVDDSQLPKDRFSAERLKGVDSTLKIQPAELGDSAVYLCASSSGTGFYTGELFFGEGSRLTVL.

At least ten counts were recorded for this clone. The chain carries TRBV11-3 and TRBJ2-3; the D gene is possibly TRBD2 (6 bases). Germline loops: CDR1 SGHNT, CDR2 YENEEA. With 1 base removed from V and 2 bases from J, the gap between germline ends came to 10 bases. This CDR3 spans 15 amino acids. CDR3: CASSLVLAYTDTQYF. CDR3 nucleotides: TGTGCCAGCAGCTTAGTTCTAGCGTACACAGATACGCAGTATTTT.

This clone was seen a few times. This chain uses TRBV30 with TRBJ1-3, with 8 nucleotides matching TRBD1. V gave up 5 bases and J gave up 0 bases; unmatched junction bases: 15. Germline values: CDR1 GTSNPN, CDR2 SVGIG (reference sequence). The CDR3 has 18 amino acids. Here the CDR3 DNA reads TGTGCCTGGGGGACCTTCGCCGGGACAGGCCGCTCTGGAAACACCATATATTTT. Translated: CAWGTFAGTGRSGNTIYF.

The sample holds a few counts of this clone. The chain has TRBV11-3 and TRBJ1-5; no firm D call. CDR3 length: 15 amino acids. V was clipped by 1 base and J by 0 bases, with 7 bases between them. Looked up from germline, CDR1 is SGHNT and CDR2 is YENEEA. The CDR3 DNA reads TGTGCCAGCAGCTTAGTTCCCAATAGCAATCAGCCCCAGCATTTT. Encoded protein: CASSLVPNSNQPQHF.

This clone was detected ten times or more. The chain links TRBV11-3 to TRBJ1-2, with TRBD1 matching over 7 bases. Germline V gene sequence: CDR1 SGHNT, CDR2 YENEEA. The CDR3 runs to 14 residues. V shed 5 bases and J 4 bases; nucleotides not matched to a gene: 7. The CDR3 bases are TGTGCCAGCAGCGGAGACAGGGCCTCCTATGGCTACACCTTC. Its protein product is CASSGDRASYGYTF.

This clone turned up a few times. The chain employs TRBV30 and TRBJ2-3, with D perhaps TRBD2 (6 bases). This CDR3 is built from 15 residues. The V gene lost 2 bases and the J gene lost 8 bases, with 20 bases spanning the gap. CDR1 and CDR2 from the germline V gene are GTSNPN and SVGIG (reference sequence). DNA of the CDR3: TGTGCCTGGAGTCGACTACCACCGTGGGGGGTTACGCAGTATTTT. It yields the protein CAWSRLPPWGVTQYF.

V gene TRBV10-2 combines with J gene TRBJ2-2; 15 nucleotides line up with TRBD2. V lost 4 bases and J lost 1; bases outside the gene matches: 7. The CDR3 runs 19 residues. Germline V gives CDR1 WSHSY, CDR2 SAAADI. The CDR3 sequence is CASSGGLAGGSRNTGELFF. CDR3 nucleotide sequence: TGCGCCAGCAGTGGGGGACTAGCGGGGGGCTCAAGGAACACCGGGGAGCTGTTTTTT.

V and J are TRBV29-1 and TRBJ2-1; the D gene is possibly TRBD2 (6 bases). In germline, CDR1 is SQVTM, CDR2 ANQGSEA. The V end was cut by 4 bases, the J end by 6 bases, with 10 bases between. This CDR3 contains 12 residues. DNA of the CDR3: TGCAGCGTTGGGACGGGGGTCAATGAGCAGTTCTTC. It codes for CSVGTGVNEQFF.